Listed here are 27 T cell receptor beta chains from one sample, sequenced in a study of cytomegalovirus exposure and HLA in healthy donors. The PCR was carried out with 60 Vbeta primers and 13 Jbeta primers. The method was immunoSEQ multiplex PCR; TCRdb's version includes in-frame clones alone and lacks a portion of them. The sample contains 190,000 or so clones, 79% of which appear only once. The specimen was PBMCs. The receptor set was obtained from a girl aged 10 to 17 in good health and CMV-seropositive.

This clone was observed once. The chain is built from TRBV18 and TRBJ2-5; 9 bases line up with TRBD2. V lost 3 bases and J lost 7; bases outside the gene matches: 12. Germline V gene lookup returns CDR1 KGHSH and CDR2 LQKENI. The CDR3 has 16 amino acids. CDR3 sequence: CASSPEASGALGTQYF. In nucleotides, the CDR3 is TGTGCCAGCTCACCCGAGGCTAGCGGGGCCCTTGGGACCCAGTACTTC.

DNA of the CDR3: TGTGCTAGTGGTACGGTACAGGGGGGGGTGTTCAAACAGGGGGAGAACGGCTACACCTTC. This codes for CASGTVQGGVFKQGENGYTF. The chain has TRBV12-5 and TRBJ1-2, with 8 bases fitting TRBD1. V shed 5 bases and J 8 bases; nucleotides not matched to a gene: 28. Germline-derived CDR1 and CDR2 are LGHNT and FRNRAP. The length of the CDR3 is 20 residues.

This chain connects TRBV5-6 to TRBJ2-3; 9 bases agree with TRBD2. CDR1 is SGHDT and CDR2 is YYEEEE in the germline V gene. V dropped 0 bases and J dropped 0; count of bases not matched to a gene: 2. The CDR3 consists of 16 residues. The CDR3 here is CASSLVTSGSTDTQYF. CDR3 DNA: TGTGCCAGCAGCTTGGTTACTAGCGGGAGCACAGATACGCAGTATTTT.

V is TRBV5-1 and J is TRBJ2-3; D is possibly TRBD1 (6 bases). This CDR3 region has 14 residues. Trimming took 4 bases from V and 4 from J, leaving 13 bases between them. Germline-derived CDR1 and CDR2 are SGHRS and YFSETQ. This CDR3 is CASSNLQGADTQYF. CDR3 coding DNA: TGCGCCAGCAGCAACCTACAGGGCGCAGATACGCAGTATTTT.

The V and J genes are TRBV6-5 and TRBJ1-4, with D hard to call. CDR3 length equals 15 residues. CDR1 and CDR2 from the germline V gene are MNHEY and SVGAGI. Trimming took 2 bases from V and 4 from J, leaving 11 bases between them. CDR3 region: CASSYQKGGNEKLFF. Written as DNA, the CDR3 is TGTGCCAGCAGTTACCAAAAGGGAGGTAATGAAAAACTGTTTTTT.

The V and J genes are TRBV6-5 and TRBJ1-1; 7 positions match TRBD1. J lost 6 bases, V lost 0 bases, and 7 bases had no gene match. The germline gives CDR1 MNHEY, CDR2 SVGAGI. This CDR3 has 15 residues. The CDR3: CASSYSTGRGPEAFF. CDR3 sequence (DNA): TGTGCCAGCAGTTACTCGACCGGAAGGGGGCCTGAAGCTTTCTTT.

This chain connects TRBV10-3 to TRBJ2-1; a weak D match, TRBD2 (5 bases). The CDR3 totals 13 residues. Germline V lookup: CDR1 ENHRY, CDR2 SYGVKD. Deletions cut 3 bases from V and 8 bases from J, with 11 bases between. The CDR3 DNA reads TGTGCCATCAGTGATCGGGGTCGGGATGAGCAGTTCTTC. This sequence encodes CAISDRGRDEQFF.

Remarks on this clone: One end of the junction does not line up with germline, which may come from a read error. This chain joins TRBV28 and TRBJ2-7, with a tentative D call TRBD1 (5 bases). The length of the CDR3 is 13 residues. Germline CDR1 reads MDHEN; CDR2 reads SYDVKM. In DNA form, the CDR3 reads TGTGCCAGCAGTGACCGAAGGACACTCCTAGGGGACTTC. It encodes CASSDRRTLLGDF.

V gene TRBV15 combines with J gene TRBJ2-5, with 11 positions matching TRBD1. Germline trimming cut 5 bases from V and 9 bases from J; bases unmatched to any gene: 5. Germline CDR1 LNHNV, CDR2 YYDKDF (reference sequence). The CDR3 is 13 residues long. DNA for the CDR3: TGTGCCACCAGCCGGCCGGGACAGGGGGCCCAGTACTTC. It encodes CATSRPGQGAQYF.

V and J are TRBV18 and TRBJ2-5; no firm D call. The V gene's germline CDR1 is KGHSH and CDR2 LQKENI. The CDR3 covers 16 residues. V was pared by 1 base and J by 0 bases, with 12 bases between. The DNA of the CDR3 is TGTGCCAGCTCACCACTGGTAGGAGCCTACCAAGAGACCCAGTACTTC. This gives the protein CASSPLVGAYQETQYF.

This clone has a single count. This chain uses TRBV6-5 with TRBJ1-4, with D hard to call. CDR3 length equals 12 residues. V lost 6 bases to trimming and J lost 3 bases, with 5 bases between them. Germline CDR1 MNHEY, CDR2 SVGAGI. The CDR3 sequence is CASRGANEKLFF. CDR3 bases: TGTGCCAGCAGGGGAGCTAATGAAAAACTGTTTTTT.

The sample holds one count of this clone. The chain uses TRBV7-8 and TRBJ1-1; TRBD1 is a possible D gene (6 bases). V dropped 5 bases and J dropped 3 bases, with 7 bases sitting between them. Germline lookup yields CDR1 SGHVS and CDR2 FQNEAQ. The CDR3 contains 12 residues. The CDR3 spells CASSHRDTEAFF. The CDR3 bases are TGTGCCAGCAGCCACAGGGACACTGAAGCTTTCTTT.

CDR3 bases: TGTGCCAGCTCCCGGTCAGGGGACGATGGCTACACCTTC. This codes for CASSRSGDDGYTF. The gene calls are TRBV18 and TRBJ1-2, with D possibly matching TRBD1 (6 bases). The CDR3 covers 13 residues. V dropped 6 bases and J dropped 6 bases, with 14 bases sitting between them. Germline V gives CDR1 KGHSH, CDR2 LQKENI.

This clone was seen once. The chain uses TRBV5-1 and TRBJ2-5, with 8 bases matching TRBD1. The DNA end favors TRBJ2-7, so the J call may be wrong. Germline CDR1 reads SGHRS; CDR2 reads YFSETQ. This CDR3 has 16 residues. In DNA, the CDR3 is TGCGCCAGCAGCTCGCCAGACCGGACAGGGATATACGAGCAGTACTTC. Protein sequence: CASSSPDRTGIYEQYF.

The chain is built from TRBV5-4 and TRBJ1-2, with 7 bases fitting TRBD1. V trimming: 2 bases; J trimming: 14 bases; junction bases outside the gene matches: 6. The CDR3 covers 11 residues. The germline V gene encodes CDR1 SGHNT and CDR2 YYREEE (reference sequence). The CDR3 region has the DNA TGTGCCAGCAGCTTTGTCGGGACAGTAACCTTC. This translates into CASSFVGTVTF. Variable domain in full (rest from reference TRBV5-4 and TRBJ1-2): ETGVTQSPTHLIKTRGQQVTLRCSSQSGHNTVSWYQQALGQGPQFIFQYYREEENGRGNFPPRFSGLQFPNYSSELNVNALELDDSALYLCASSFVGTVTFGSGTRLTVV.

Details on this clone: Compared with germline, one end of the junction differs, possibly owing to a read error. This sequence joins TRBV4-3 and TRBJ2-7; perhaps TRBD2 as D (5 bases). Germline V gene data show CDR1 as LGHNA and CDR2 as YSLEER. CDR3 length equals 14 residues. This CDR3 reads CTSSQGRIGDEQYF. The CDR3 bases are TGCACCAGCAGCCAAGGGCGTATCGGGGACGAGCAGTACTTC.

Concerning this clone: In the same sample, other DNA sequences code for this CDR3. The V gene is TRBV9, the J gene TRBJ2-5, with 12 bases lining up with TRBD2. V gave up 0 bases and J gave up 5 bases; unmatched junction bases: 5. Germline V CDR1 and CDR2: SGDLS, YYNGEE. This CDR3 region has 16 residues. CDR3 in amino acids: CASSVGASGGAETQYF. CDR3 in DNA: TGTGCCAGCAGCGTAGGCGCTAGCGGGGGGGCGGAGACCCAGTACTTC.

V is TRBV7-2 and J is TRBJ1-4, with D possibly being TRBD1 (6 bases). Germline-derived CDR1 and CDR2 are SGHTA and FQGNSA. Trimming stripped 2 bases from V and 6 bases from J, with 13 bases between. The length of the CDR3 is 15 residues. The CDR3 sequence: CASSLRGGVDEKLFF. The CDR3 nucleotides read TGTGCCAGCAGCTTAAGGGGGGGGGTTGATGAAAAACTGTTTTTT.

CDR3 in amino acids: CAISGTANTEAFF. CDR3 bases: TGTGCCATCAGCGGGACAGCGAACACTGAAGCTTTCTTT. This sequence joins TRBV10-3 and TRBJ1-1; 7 nucleotides line up with TRBD1. This CDR3 comprises 13 residues. The germline V gene has CDR1 ENHRY and CDR2 SYGVKD. V lost 6 bases, J lost 1 base, and 2 bases stayed unmatched.

This chain joins TRBV11-3 and TRBJ2-1; possible D gene TRBD2, 5 bases. V lost 1 base, J lost 7 bases, and 8 bases lay in between. The CDR3 consists of 13 residues. CDR1 and CDR2 (germline): SGHNT, YENEEA. The CDR3 region is CASSLAGWNEQFF. For the CDR3, the DNA is TGTGCCAGCAGCTTAGCGGGGTGGAATGAGCAGTTCTTC. Supplemented by reference TRBV11-3 and TRBJ2-1, the full variable domain reads EAGVVQSPRYKIIEKKQPVAFWCNPISGHNTLYWYLQNLGQGPELLIRYENEEAVDDSQLPKDRFSAERLKGVDSTLKIQPAELGDSAVYLCASSLAGWNEQFFGPGTRLTVL.

The chain is built from TRBV7-9 and TRBJ2-6, with D tentatively TRBD1 (6 bases). The CDR3 is 19 residues long. The germline V gene encodes CDR1 SEHNR and CDR2 FQNEAQ (reference sequence). Trimming left V 5 bases short and J 0 bases short, with 20 bases between. CDR3 sequence: CASSLPQGTASSGANVLTF. In DNA form, the CDR3 reads TGTGCCAGCAGCCTCCCCCAGGGGACGGCGAGCTCTGGGGCCAACGTCCTGACTTTC. Supplemented by reference TRBV7-9 and TRBJ2-6, the full variable domain reads DTGVSQNPRHKITKRGQNVTFRCDPISEHNRLYWYRQTLGQGPEFLTYFQNEAQLEKSRLLSDRFSAERPKGSFSTLEIQRTEQGDSAMYLCASSLPQGTASSGANVLTFGAGSRLTVL.

This chain links TRBV5-6 with TRBJ1-3, with 10 bases matching TRBD1. The length of the CDR3 is 16 residues. Germline V CDR1 and CDR2: SGHDT, YYEEEE. The ends lost 6 bases at V and 4 bases at J; junction bases unmatched: 10. DNA of the CDR3: TGTGCCAGCACTGACTCGGGACAGGGGATCGGAAACACCATATATTTT. This gives the protein CASTDSGQGIGNTIYF.

V is TRBV6-5 and J is TRBJ1-2, with D possibly TRBD1 on 6 matching bases. The CDR3 runs to 14 residues. V was shortened by 6 bases and J by 4 bases, with 15 bases between the two germline ends. CDR1 is MNHEY and CDR2 is SVGAGI in the germline V gene. CDR3 protein: CASSQTPGAYGYTF. The CDR3 coding sequence is TGTGCCAGCAGCCAGACACCAGGGGCCTATGGCTACACCTTC.

This chain joins TRBV29-1 and TRBJ1-1; D is perhaps TRBD1 (6 bases). The CDR3 totals 12 residues. V was cut by 6 bases and J by 4 bases, with 12 bases left in between. Per the germline V gene, CDR1 is SQVTM and CDR2 is ANQGSEA. CDR3 nucleotides: TGCAGCGTGGCAGGGGCTGGCACTGAAGCTTTCTTT. It specifies CSVAGAGTEAFF.

The rearrangement links TRBV11-2 to TRBJ2-3; 13 nucleotides align to TRBD2. V gave up 0 bases and J gave up 5 bases; unmatched junction bases: 11. Germline CDR1 reads SGHAT; CDR2 reads FQNNGV. CDR3 length: 19 amino acids. CDR3 DNA: TGTGCCAGCAGCTTAGAAGTAACACTAGCGGGGGGGGTACTAGATACGCAGTATTTT. This gives the protein CASSLEVTLAGGVLDTQYF.

The chain uses TRBV4-3 and TRBJ2-7, with 9 bases identical to TRBD2. The CDR3 extends over 15 amino acids. J lost 3 bases, V lost 1 base, and 4 bases had no gene match. The germline gives CDR1 LGHNA, CDR2 YSLEER. CDR3 coding DNA: TGCGCCAGCAGCCAAGTGCGGGGGGGCTTCTACGAGCAGTACTTC. Protein sequence: CASSQVRGGFYEQYF.

In its sample, this clone was seen a few times. J is TRBJ1-3 and V is TRBV2; maybe TRBD1 (5 bases). The V end lost 1 base, the J end lost 3 bases, and 10 bases lay between the germline ends. The CDR3 extends over 15 amino acids. CDR1 and CDR2 from the germline V gene are SNHLY and FYNNEI. CDR3 DNA sequence: TGTGCCAGCAGTGAAGGCAGGGTTAGTGGAAACACCATATATTTT. It translates to CASSEGRVSGNTIYF.